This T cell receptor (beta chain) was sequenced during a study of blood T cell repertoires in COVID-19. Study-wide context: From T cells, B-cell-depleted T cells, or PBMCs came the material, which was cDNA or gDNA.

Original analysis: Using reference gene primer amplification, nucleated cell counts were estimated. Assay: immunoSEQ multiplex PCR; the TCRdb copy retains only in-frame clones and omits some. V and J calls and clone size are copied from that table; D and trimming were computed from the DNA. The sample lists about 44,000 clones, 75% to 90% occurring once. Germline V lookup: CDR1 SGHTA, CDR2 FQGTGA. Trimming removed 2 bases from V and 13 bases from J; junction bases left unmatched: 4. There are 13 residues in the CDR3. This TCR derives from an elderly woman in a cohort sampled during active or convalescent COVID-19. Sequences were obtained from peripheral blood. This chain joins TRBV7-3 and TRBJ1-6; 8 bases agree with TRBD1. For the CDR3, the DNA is TGTGCCAGCAGCTTATCAGGGGGCGAGCCCCTCCACTTT. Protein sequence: CASSLSGGEPLHF.